One sample yielded the 12 T cell receptor beta chains listed below, sequenced in a study of T cells after yellow fever vaccination. TCRdb reprocessed the 5' RACE reads with MiXCR, giving one entry per CDR3 protein. Of roughly 150,000 distinct CDR3 sequences listed, just over 6.5% were seen once; the top ten hold over 0.55%. Here the sequenced sample was CD4+ T cells sorted from PBMCs, taken 10 days after the yellow fever booster vaccination. The receptors stem from a man aged 25-45 years who received the YFV17D yellow fever vaccine.

This clonotype was seen many times. The V call is TRBV24-1, the J call TRBJ2-3; D may be TRBD1 or TRBD2 (5 bases each). Trimming took off 2 bases at V and 6 bases at J, with 17 bases between the two ends. CDR1 and CDR2 from the germline V gene are KGHDR and SFDVKD. This CDR3 region has 16 residues. CDR3 DNA: TGTGCCACCAGTGATTCCCGGGACCGCATAATCGATACGCAGTATTTT. Protein: CATSDSRDRIIDTQYF.

This clonotype was detected ten times or more. The chain recombines TRBV29-1 with TRBJ2-1; D is possibly TRBD1 (5 bases). CDR1 and CDR2 from the germline V gene are SQVTM and ANQGSEA. CDR3 size: 13 residues. Trimming pared 6 bases from V and 0 bases from J, leaving 9 bases between. The CDR3 coding sequence is TGCAGCGTGCGGACATCCTCCTACAATGAGCAGTTCTTC. This encodes CSVRTSSYNEQFF.

This clonotype was counted between two and nine times. The genes are TRBV5-1 and TRBJ2-5, with D maybe TRBD1 (6 bases). Germline-derived CDR1 and CDR2 are SGHRS and YFSETQ. The CDR3 extends over 14 amino acids. Deletions cut 4 bases from V and 1 base from J, with 11 bases between. CDR3 protein: CASSTGTIQETQYF. For the CDR3, the DNA is TGCGCCAGCAGCACCGGGACAATCCAAGAGACCCAGTACTTC.

This clonotype came up many times. The chain couples TRBV20-1 to TRBJ2-1, with D possibly matching TRBD2 (6 bases). The germline V gene has CDR1 DFQATT and CDR2 SNEGSKA (reference sequence). Trimming shortened V by 5 bases and J by 4 bases, and 15 bases separated the two germline ends. This CDR3 is built from 14 residues. CDR3: CSAATMAGYNEQFF. Written as DNA, the CDR3 is TGCAGTGCTGCGACTATGGCGGGGTACAATGAGCAGTTCTTC.

As to this clonotype: A much larger clone differs by one base, so this may be a read error. The V and J genes are TRBV28 and TRBJ2-7, with 8 positions matching TRBD2. CDR3 length equals 14 residues. CDR1 is MDHEN and CDR2 is SYDVKM in the germline V gene. The CDR3 protein is CASTSGGSSYKQYF. Written as DNA, the CDR3 is TGTGCCAGCACCTCGGGGGGGAGCTCCTACAAGCAGTACTTC.

This clonotype was counted between two and nine times. The CDR3 reads CAWRWGVGYTF. CDR3 coding DNA: TGTGCCTGGAGGTGGGGGGTTGGCTACACCTTC. This chain links TRBV30 with TRBJ1-2; tentative D call: TRBD1 (5 bases). Trimming took off 3 bases at V and 7 bases at J, with 9 bases between the two ends. The CDR3 spans 11 residues. The V gene's germline CDR1 is GTSNPN and CDR2 SVGIG (reference sequence).

This clonotype was counted between two and nine times. The chain has TRBV21-1 and TRBJ2-5; the listed D gene, TRBD1, was not tested against the DNA. TRBV21-1 is a known pseudogene. The CDR3 length is 15 residues. The CDR3 region has the DNA TGTGCCAGCAGCAAAGTGGCTCCAGGGGAAGAGACCCAGTACTTC. Protein sequence: CASSKVAPGEETQYF.

This clonotype appeared many times. The chain recombines TRBV7-2 with TRBJ2-5; tentatively, D is TRBD2 (7 bases). Trimming took 5 bases from V and 4 from J, leaving 17 bases between them. The length of the CDR3 is 15 residues. The germline V gene has CDR1 SGHTA and CDR2 FQGNSA. The CDR3 DNA reads TGTGCCAGCAGCGGGGGGGCCTACTGGGGAGAGACCCAGTACTTC. Translated, it gives CASSGGAYWGETQYF.

This clonotype was picked up many times. V is TRBV3-1 and J is TRBJ2-7; unclear D gene. Trimming took 2 bases from V and 6 from J, leaving 5 bases between them. CDR3 size: 11 residues. CDR1 is LGHDT and CDR2 is YNNKEL in the germline V gene (reference sequence). Here the CDR3 DNA reads TGTGCCAGCAGCCAACTGTCCGAGCAGTACTTC. Translated, it gives CASSQLSEQYF.

Concerning this clonotype itself: An end of the junction differs from the germline gene, which may be a read error. The chain joins TRBV20-1 to TRBJ2-7; D remains unclear. Germline V gene sequence: CDR1 DFQATT, CDR2 SNEGSKA (reference sequence). This CDR3 is 13 amino acids long. For the CDR3, the DNA is TGCAGTGCTAGTCACGGTGGACCGCACGAGCACTACTTC. Translating gives CSASHGGPHEHYF.

The sample holds many counts of this clonotype. This rearrangement joins TRBV7-9 to TRBJ2-7; TRBD1 aligns across 9 bases. Trimming removed 2 bases from V and 4 bases from J; junction bases left unmatched: 6. The CDR3 is 15 residues long. CDR1 is SEHNR, CDR2 FQNEAQ, per germline (reference sequence). The CDR3 DNA is TGTGCCAGCAGCTTAATGGGGGACAGGGTATACGAGCAGTACTTC. This codes for CASSLMGDRVYEQYF.

In its sample, this clonotype was seen many times. The genes are TRBV29-1 and TRBJ1-2; D call uncertain. V gave up 3 bases and J gave up 4 bases, with 12 bases separating them. Germline CDR1 reads SQVTM; CDR2 reads ANQGSEA. The CDR3 totals 13 residues. CDR3 in DNA: TGCAGCGTTGAGATCGAGAGAGCCTATGGCTACACCTTC. Its translation is CSVEIERAYGYTF. The full variable domain, rest sourced from reference TRBV29-1 and TRBJ1-2, is SAVISQKPSRDICQRGTSLTIQCQVDSQVTMMFWYRQQPGQSLTLIATANQGSEATYESGFVIDKFPISRPNLTFSTLTVSNMSPEDSSIYLCSVEIERAYGYTFGSGTRLTVV.